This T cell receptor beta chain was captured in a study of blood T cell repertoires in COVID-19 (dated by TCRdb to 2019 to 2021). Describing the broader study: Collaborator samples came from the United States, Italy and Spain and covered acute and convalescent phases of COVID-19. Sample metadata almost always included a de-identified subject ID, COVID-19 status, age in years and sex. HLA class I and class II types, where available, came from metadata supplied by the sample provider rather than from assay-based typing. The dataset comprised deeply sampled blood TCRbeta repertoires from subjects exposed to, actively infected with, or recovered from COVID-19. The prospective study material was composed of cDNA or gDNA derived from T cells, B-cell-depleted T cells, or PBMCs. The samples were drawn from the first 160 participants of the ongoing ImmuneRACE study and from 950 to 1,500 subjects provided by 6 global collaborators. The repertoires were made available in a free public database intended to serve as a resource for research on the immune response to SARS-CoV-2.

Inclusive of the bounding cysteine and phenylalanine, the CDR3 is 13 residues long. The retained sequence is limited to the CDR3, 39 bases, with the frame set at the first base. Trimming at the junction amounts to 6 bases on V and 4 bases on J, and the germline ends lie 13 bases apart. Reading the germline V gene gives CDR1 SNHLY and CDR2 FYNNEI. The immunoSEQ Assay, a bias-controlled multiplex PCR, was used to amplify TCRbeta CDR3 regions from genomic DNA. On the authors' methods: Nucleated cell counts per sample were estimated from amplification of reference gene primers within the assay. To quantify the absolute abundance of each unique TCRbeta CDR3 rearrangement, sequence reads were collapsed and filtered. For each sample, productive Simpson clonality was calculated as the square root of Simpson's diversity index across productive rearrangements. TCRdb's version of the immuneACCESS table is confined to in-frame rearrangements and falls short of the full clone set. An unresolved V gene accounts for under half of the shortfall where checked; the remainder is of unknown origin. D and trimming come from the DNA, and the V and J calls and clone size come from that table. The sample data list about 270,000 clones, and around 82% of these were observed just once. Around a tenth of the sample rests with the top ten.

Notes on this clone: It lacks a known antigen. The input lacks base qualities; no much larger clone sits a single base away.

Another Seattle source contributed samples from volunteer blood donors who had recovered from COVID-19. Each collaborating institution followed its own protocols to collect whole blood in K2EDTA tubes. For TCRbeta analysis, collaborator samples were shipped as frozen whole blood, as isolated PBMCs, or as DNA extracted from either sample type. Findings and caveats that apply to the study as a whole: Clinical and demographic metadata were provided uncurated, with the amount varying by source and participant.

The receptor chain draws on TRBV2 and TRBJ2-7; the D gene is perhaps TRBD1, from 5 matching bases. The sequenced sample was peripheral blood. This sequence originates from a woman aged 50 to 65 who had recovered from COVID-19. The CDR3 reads CASRMDTNYEQYF. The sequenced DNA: TGTGCCAGCAGAATGGACACAAATTACGAGCAGTACTTC.